The clone carrying this T cell receptor beta chain showed up just once. Its antigen is undetermined. This entry is derived from a study of a mutant IDH1 vaccine in newly diagnosed glioma. The V end lost 2 bases, the J end lost 0 bases, and 14 bases lay between the germline ends. The CDR3 has 17 residues. In germline, CDR1 is KGHSH, CDR2 LQKENI. Time point: week 5, during vaccination. Each vaccine dose was 300 ug of mutant IDH1 20-mer peptide, with topical imiquimod. TCRdb keeps only in-frame clones here, not all; method: immunoSEQ multiplex PCR. The sample contains tens of thousands of clones, 90% to 95% of which appear only once.

The source material was PBMCs, sampled from a glioma patient whose treatment included an IDH1 peptide vaccine. The clonotype originates from a woman aged 50 to 60 with glioma. The rearrangement links TRBV18 to TRBJ1-3; the D gene is possibly TRBD1 (5 bases). This chain's CDR3 is CASSPGGGPRSGNTIYF. CDR3 DNA sequence: TGTGCCAGCTCACCAGGCGGGGGACCCCGCTCTGGAAACACCATATATTTT.